This TCR beta chain was identified in a study of cytomegalovirus exposure and HLA in healthy donors. Germline CDR1 LGHNT, CDR2 FRNRAP. Unmatched junction bases numbered 5, after V lost 1 base and J lost 6 bases. The length of the CDR3 is 15 residues. It was with 60 Vbeta and 13 Jbeta primers that the PCR ran. Repertoires were generated with immunoSEQ multiplex PCR, while TCRdb's copy carries only in-frame clones and drops some. The sample yields some 130,000 clones, roughly 72% seen once. The rearrangement uses TRBV12-5 and TRBJ2-3, with 9 bases matching TRBD1. This sequence originates from a male donor in good health and CMV-seronegative. Sequenced material: PBMCs. CDR3: CASGLGTGDVDTQYF. CDR3 DNA: TGTGCTAGTGGTTTGGGGACAGGGGACGTTGATACGCAGTATTTT.